This T cell receptor (beta chain) was obtained from a study of OX40 agonist ivuxolimab in advanced cancers. Notes on the research overall: Ivuxolimab was a fully human IgG2 agonistic monoclonal antibody targeting the costimulatory receptor OX40 (CD134). The point of sequencing TCRbeta in the periphery was to test whether ivuxolimab changed TCR sequence diversity and drove clonal T-cell expansion. In the dose-escalation cohort, 70% to 85% of patients were male, and the mean age was roughly 56 years with a range of roughly 23 to 79. The paper reports the monotherapy dose-escalation portion (N of about 51 patients) of the phase I ivuxolimab trial. Of the approximately 50 dose-escalation patients, hepatocellular carcinoma was present in approximately 20, melanoma in roughly 15, renal cell carcinoma in 9 and head and neck cancer in 9. Partial responses occurred in three dose-escalation patients, of whom one had hepatocellular carcinoma and two had cutaneous melanoma. Prior anti-PD-1, anti-PD-L1 or anti-CTLA-4 therapy was permitted, and checkpoint inhibitors had been received by roughly 40% of dose-escalation patients. Intravenous ivuxolimab was administered to patients every 2 weeks at six dose levels: 0.01, 0.1, 0.3, 1.5, 3 and 10 mg/kg. Paper-wide results and their limitations: In the 0.1-3.0 mg/kg groups, partial responders were among the patients with the lowest normalized peripheral clonal expansion, particularly in CD8+ T cells. Which antigens the clonally expanded peripheral T cells were specific for was not determined. At doses from 0.1 to 3.0 mg/kg, clonal expansion was seen in both CD4+ and CD8+ blood T cells between baseline and week 6. Low levels of normalized T-cell clonal expansion were also shown by some nonresponding patients. After ivuxolimab, expanded clones were on average more numerous among CD8+ T cells than among CD4+ T cells.

To sequence the TCRbeta CDR3 region, genomic DNA was isolated from the sorted cells. The immunoSEQ Assay was used to sequence the TCRbeta CDR3 regions. The table comes from immuneACCESS by way of TCRdb, which keeps in-frame sequences with V and J called. Part of the clones is missing from these tables; in studies checked, under half for an unresolved V gene and the rest for unknown reasons. For this sample the table gives under 100,000 clones, of which roughly nine tenths were detected only once. 0.33% of the sample belongs to the ten largest clones. For this clone: Its antigen specificity is not known. No much larger clone is present one base from it, and per-base qualities are unavailable.

V is cut back by 0 bases and J by 7 bases, with 5 bases in the junction unmatched. From a lookup of the germline V gene, CDR1 and CDR2 are SGHVS and FQNEAQ. The CDR3 runs 16 amino acids, cysteine and phenylalanine included. Only the CDR3 region is kept as DNA, spanning 48 bases read in frame from base 1. Patients with a history of autoimmune disease or receiving systemic immunosuppression were excluded from the trial. Peripheral blood for TCR sequencing was drawn from every dose cohort at baseline, at cycle 4 day 1 and at cycle 7 day 1. The samples were drawn from a first-in-human, open-label, multicenter phase I dose-escalation trial of ivuxolimab. Adults with locally advanced or metastatic head and neck squamous cell, hepatocellular, melanoma or renal cell carcinoma were enrolled in the trial. CD4+ and CD8+ T cells were sorted separately from peripheral blood before TCR sequencing.

The chain is assembled from TRBV7-8 and TRBJ1-4; 10 junctional bases match TRBD1. The receptor was derived from an adult with an advanced solid tumor such as melanoma, head and neck, liver or kidney cancer. Sequenced here: CD4+ or CD8+ T cells sorted from blood, sampled in a trial of the OX40 agonist ivuxolimab. The CDR3 in this case is CASSLAGQGSGEKLFF. The DNA is TGTGCCAGCAGCTTAGCGGGACAGGGGTCGGGTGAAAAACTGTTTTTT.